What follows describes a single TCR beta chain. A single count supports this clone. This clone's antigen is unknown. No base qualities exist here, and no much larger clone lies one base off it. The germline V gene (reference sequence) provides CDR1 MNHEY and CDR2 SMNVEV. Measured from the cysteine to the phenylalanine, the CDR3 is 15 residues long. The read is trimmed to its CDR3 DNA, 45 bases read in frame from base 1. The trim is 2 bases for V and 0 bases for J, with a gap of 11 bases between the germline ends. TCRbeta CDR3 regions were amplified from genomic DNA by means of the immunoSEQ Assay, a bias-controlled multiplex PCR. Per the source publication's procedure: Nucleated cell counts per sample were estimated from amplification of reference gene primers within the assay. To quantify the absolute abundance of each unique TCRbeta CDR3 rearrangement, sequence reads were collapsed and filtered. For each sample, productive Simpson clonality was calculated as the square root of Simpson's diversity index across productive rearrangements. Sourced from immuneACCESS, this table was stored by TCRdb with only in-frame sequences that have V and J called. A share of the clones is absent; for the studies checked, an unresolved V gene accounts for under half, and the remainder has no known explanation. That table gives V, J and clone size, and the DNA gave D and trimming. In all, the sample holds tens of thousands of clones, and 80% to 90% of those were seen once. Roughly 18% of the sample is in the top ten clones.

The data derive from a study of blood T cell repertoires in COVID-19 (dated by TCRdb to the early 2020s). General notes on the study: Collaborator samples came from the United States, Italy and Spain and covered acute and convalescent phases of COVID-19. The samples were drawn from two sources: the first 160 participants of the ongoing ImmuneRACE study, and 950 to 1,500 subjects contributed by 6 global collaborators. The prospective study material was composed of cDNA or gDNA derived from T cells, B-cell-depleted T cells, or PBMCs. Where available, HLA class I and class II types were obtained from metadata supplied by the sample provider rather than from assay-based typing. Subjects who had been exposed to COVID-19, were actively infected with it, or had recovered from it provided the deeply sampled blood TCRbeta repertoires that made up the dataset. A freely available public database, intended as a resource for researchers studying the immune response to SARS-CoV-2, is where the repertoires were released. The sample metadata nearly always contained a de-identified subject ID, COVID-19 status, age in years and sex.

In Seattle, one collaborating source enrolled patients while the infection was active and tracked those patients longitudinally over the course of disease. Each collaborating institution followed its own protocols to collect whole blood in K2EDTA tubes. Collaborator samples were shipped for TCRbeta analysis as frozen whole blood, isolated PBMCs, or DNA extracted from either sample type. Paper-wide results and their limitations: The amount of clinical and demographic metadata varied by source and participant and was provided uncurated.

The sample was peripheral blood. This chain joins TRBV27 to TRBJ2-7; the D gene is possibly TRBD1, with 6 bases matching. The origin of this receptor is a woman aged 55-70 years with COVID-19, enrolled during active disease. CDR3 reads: CASSLAGASSYEQYF. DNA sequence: TGTGCCAGCAGTTTAGCAGGGGCGTCCTCCTACGAGCAGTACTTC.